This T cell receptor (beta chain) was recorded in a study of blood T cell repertoires in COVID-19. Study as a whole: T cells, B-cell-depleted T cells, or PBMCs supplied cDNA or gDNA.

Enrolled during active infection, Seattle patients were then followed longitudinally. V lost 3 bases, J lost 5 bases, and 11 bases lay in between. The CDR3 runs to 14 residues. Germline CDR1 is GTSNPN and CDR2 is SVGIG (reference sequence). Study processing details: The authors estimated nucleated cell counts from reference gene primer amplification. Some clones are missing from TCRdb's copy, which holds only in-frame ones; the method was immunoSEQ multiplex PCR. The D gene and trimming were derived from the DNA, and the V and J assignments and clone size from that table. The sample holds roughly 110,000 clones; over 65% are singletons and the top ten take more than 5%.

The chain carries TRBV30 and TRBJ1-6; possible D gene TRBD1, 6 bases. This clonotype was obtained from a man older than 75 with COVID-19, enrolled during active disease. The sequenced sample was peripheral blood. The CDR3: CAWSGQSNNSPLHF. CDR3 coding DNA: TGTGCCTGGAGCGGACAGTCGAATAATTCACCCCTCCACTTT.